What follows is one T cell receptor beta chain and its context. Antigen unknown. This sample stems from a study of OX40 agonist ivuxolimab in advanced cancers. About the research overall: In this cohort, patients received ivuxolimab, an agonistic anti-OX40 (CD134) antibody. Those treated in dose escalation had hepatocellular carcinoma, melanoma, renal cell cancer or head and neck cancer.

Losses at the gene ends were 8 bases for V and 0 bases for J; bases not matched to a gene: 7. The CDR3 has 14 residues. Germline assignment: CDR1 MDHEN and CDR2 SYDVKM. Study observations and caveats: Compared with CD4+, CD8+ T cells on average had more expanded clones. Specificity for antigen went undetermined in the expanded peripheral T cells.

Profiled with immunoSEQ multiplex PCR; TCRdb holds only in-frame clones, not every one. The table lists 55,000 to 65,000 clones, 88% of them singletons, with less than 0.85% in the top ten. This clonotype was obtained from an adult with an advanced solid tumor such as melanoma, head and neck, liver or kidney cancer. Sequencing used CD4+ or CD8+ T cells sorted from blood, obtained in a trial of the OX40 agonist ivuxolimab. V and J are TRBV28 and TRBJ2-7; 7 positions match TRBD2. CDR3 sequence reads: CASLGAGVSYEQYF. The CDR3 nucleotides are TGTGCCAGCCTTGGGGCGGGAGTCTCCTACGAGCAGTACTTC.